One sample yielded the 27 T cell receptor beta chains listed below, sequenced in a study of CD8 T cells in ankylosing spondylitis. Study observations and caveats: A TCR beta motif of fewer than ten highly homologous variants seemed to mark ankylosing spondylitis blood.

For these receptors, no antigen is known. TCRdb recomputed calls from the 5' RACE reads with MiXCR, one row per CDR3 protein. Among approximately 400,000 distinct CDR3 sequences, about 25% were seen once, and the ten largest hold over 0.8%. Sequencing was performed on blood, either unsorted or a sorted T cell fraction (not recorded which). Receptor source: a male donor with ankylosing spondylitis.

The V call is TRBV12-3 or TRBV12-4, the J call TRBJ1-5, with a weak D call TRBD1 (6 bases). The V end was cut by 5 bases, the J end by 3 bases, with 14 bases between. This CDR3 comprises 15 residues. DNA for the CDR3: TGTGCCAGCAGTCTTAGGGGGACGGTCAATCAGCCCCAGCATTTT. Translated, it gives CASSLRGTVNQPQHF.

This chain links TRBV18 with TRBJ1-3, with 7 bases identical to TRBD1. Trimming at V came to 2 bases and at J to 2 bases, leaving 3 bases not matched to a gene. There are 15 residues in the CDR3. CDR1 is KGHSH, CDR2 LQKENI, per germline. The CDR3 region is CASSPTGDPGNTIYF. The CDR3 bases are TGTGCCAGCTCACCAACAGGGGATCCTGGAAACACCATATATTTT.

This clonotype was detected a few times. This chain connects TRBV7-2 to TRBJ2-3, with D unresolved. CDR3 length equals 16 residues. Germline CDR1 and CDR2: SGHTA and FQGNSA. Trimming left V 5 bases short and J 2 bases short, with 17 bases between. CDR3 in amino acids: CASSLLGSRNTDTQYF. The CDR3 nucleotides are TGTGCCAGCAGCCTATTGGGCAGCAGAAACACAGATACGCAGTATTTT. Supplemented by reference TRBV7-2 and TRBJ2-3, the full variable domain reads GAGVSQSPSNKVTEKGKDVELRCDPISGHTALYWYRQSLGQGLEFLIYFQGNSAPDKSGLPSDRFSAERTGGSVSTLTIQRTQQEDSAVYLCASSLLGSRNTDTQYFGPGTRLTVL.

The chain joins TRBV10-3 to TRBJ2-1; 8 bases align to TRBD2. CDR1 and CDR2 from the germline V gene are ENHRY and SYGVKD. Trimming took 10 bases from V and 8 from J; bases not matched to a gene: 19. CDR3 size: 16 residues. CDR3 sequence (DNA): TGTGCCACCTCCCGGGTTAGCGGGATGGGTGGGGATGAGCAGTTCTTC. This gives the protein CATSRVSGMGGDEQFF.

This clonotype was picked up a small number of times. The chain is built from TRBV29-1 and TRBJ2-3; D gene ambiguous. The CDR3 sequence is 15 residues long. The V gene's germline CDR1 is SQVTM and CDR2 ANQGSEA. Trimming pared 0 bases from V and 4 bases from J, leaving 14 bases between. As DNA, the CDR3 is TGCAGCGTTGAAGATGGGTTAGCAGTAGCAGATACGCAGTATTTT. It encodes CSVEDGLAVADTQYF.

In its sample, this clonotype was seen many times. The chain employs TRBV5-5 and TRBJ2-1, with 7 bases aligning to TRBD2. Per germline, CDR1 SGHKS and CDR2 YYEKEE (reference sequence). This CDR3 contains 16 residues. The ends lost 3 bases at V and 0 bases at J; junction bases unmatched: 6. CDR3 bases: TGTGCCAGCAGCTGGTCTAGCGGAGACTCCTACAATGAGCAGTTCTTC. Translation: CASSWSSGDSYNEQFF.

This clonotype was seen a handful of times. The chain carries TRBV29-1 and TRBJ1-1; D is unresolved. Trimming stripped 1 base from V and 7 bases from J, with 10 bases between. Germline CDR1 reads SQVTM; CDR2 reads ANQGSEA. CDR3 length: 12 amino acids. The CDR3 reads CSVEGGGVEAFF. DNA of the CDR3: TGCAGCGTTGAAGGGGGAGGAGTTGAAGCTTTCTTT.

The rearrangement joins TRBV20-1 to TRBJ2-1; 13 bases match TRBD2. This CDR3 comprises 16 residues. Germline values: CDR1 DFQATT, CDR2 SNEGSKA (reference sequence). V shed 5 bases and J 8 bases; nucleotides not matched to a gene: 12. The chain's CDR3 is CSALSGLAGDLDEQFF. As DNA, the CDR3 is TGCAGTGCTCTCTCCGGACTAGCGGGAGACCTCGATGAGCAGTTCTTC.

The chain is built from TRBV2 and TRBJ2-1; D is perhaps TRBD2 (5 bases). CDR3 length equals 14 residues. Between the trimmed V and J ends, which lost 4 bases and 4 bases, there was a span of 11 bases. CDR1 and CDR2 (germline): SNHLY, FYNNEI. CDR3 sequence: CASSGLPGYNEQFF. CDR3 in DNA: TGTGCCAGCAGTGGTCTACCGGGATACAATGAGCAGTTCTTC.

The CDR3 region has the DNA TGTGCCAGCAGCTTGCGGAGGACACAAGAGACCCAGTACTTC. As protein: CASSLRRTQETQYF. The chain combines TRBV5-5 with TRBJ2-5; the D call may be TRBD1 or TRBD2 (5 bases each). This CDR3 contains 14 residues. Germline CDR1 reads SGHKS; CDR2 reads YYEKEE (reference sequence). V was trimmed by 1 base and J by 2 bases, leaving 9 bases between them.

This clonotype was detected only once. The V gene is TRBV20-1, the J gene TRBJ1-5; D is ambiguous. This CDR3 has 12 amino acids. Germline lookup yields CDR1 DFQATT and CDR2 SNEGSKA (reference sequence). V was clipped by 7 bases and J by 6 bases, with 13 bases between them. CDR3 in DNA: TGCAGTGTAGGTCCGGGGAGTCAGCCCCAGCATTTT. Its protein is CSVGPGSQPQHF.

The chain's CDR3 is CASSEQANYGYTF. The DNA of the CDR3 is TGTGCCAGCAGTGAACAGGCTAACTATGGCTACACCTTC. The genes are TRBV27 and TRBJ1-2; a weak D match, TRBD1 (5 bases). This CDR3 is built from 13 residues. Germline CDR1 MNHEY, CDR2 SMNVEV (reference sequence). Trimming stripped 5 bases from V and 0 bases from J, with 7 bases between.

This chain links TRBV12-3 or TRBV12-4 with TRBJ1-4, with D maybe TRBD1 (5 bases). V was shortened by 2 bases and J by 8 bases, with 9 bases between the two germline ends. CDR3 length equals 13 residues. The CDR3 loop reads CASSLSGDEKLFF. The CDR3 region has the DNA TGTGCCAGCAGTTTATCCGGGGACGAAAAACTGTTTTTT.

The chain employs TRBV19 and TRBJ2-1, with a weak D call TRBD2 (5 bases). The germline V and J ends were trimmed by 4 bases and 9 bases, with 13 bases remaining between them. The CDR3 consists of 13 residues. CDR1 LNHDA and CDR2 SQIVND come from the germline V gene (reference sequence). The CDR3 DNA reads as TGTGCCAGTAGTAGTATGGGCGCGGGTGAGCAGTTCTTC. Translation gives CASSSMGAGEQFF. The complete variable domain, with remaining parts taken from reference TRBV19 and TRBJ2-1, reads DGGITQSPKYLFRKEGQNVTLSCEQNLNHDAMYWYRQDPGQGLRLIYYSQIVNDFQKGDIAEGYSVSREKKESFPLTVTSAQKNPTAFYLCASSSMGAGEQFFGPGTRLTVL.

This clonotype was picked up a small number of times. This rearrangement joins TRBV5-5 to TRBJ2-1; 11 positions match TRBD2. Germline V CDR1 and CDR2: SGHKS, YYEKEE (reference sequence). Trimming removed 4 bases from V and 8 bases from J; junction bases left unmatched: 8. The CDR3 is 15 residues long. CDR3 in DNA: TGTGCCAGCAGCCGAGGACTAGCGGGTTTCGATGAGCAGTTCTTC. Translation: CASSRGLAGFDEQFF. Full variable domain (outside the CDR3, taken from reference TRBV5-5 and TRBJ2-1): DAGVTQSPTHLIKTRGQQVTLRCSPISGHKSVSWYQQVLGQGPQFIFQYYEKEERGRGNFPDRFSARQFPNYSSELNVNALLLGDSALYLCASSRGLAGFDEQFFGPGTRLTVL.

This clonotype was seen a few times. The V call is TRBV3-1, the J call TRBJ2-7; tentatively, D is TRBD2 (6 bases). The CDR3 loop spans 14 amino acids. CDR1 and CDR2 from the germline V gene are LGHDT and YNNKEL (reference sequence). V lost 0 bases and J 6 bases, leaving 12 bases between the germline ends. Written as DNA, the CDR3 is TGTGCCAGCAGCCAAGAAAGGCAGGGAGGCGAGCAGTACGTC. It yields the protein CASSQERQGGEQYV.

This clonotype was picked up a small number of times. The chain has TRBV12-3 or TRBV12-4 and TRBJ1-2; D is unresolved. The CDR3 totals 13 residues. Deletions cut 1 base from V and 8 bases from J, with 11 bases between. CDR3 protein: CASSLVQTIGYTF. The CDR3 DNA reads TGTGCCAGCAGTTTAGTTCAGACAATCGGCTACACCTTC.

This chain uses TRBV24-1 with TRBJ2-3; 11 bases fit TRBD1. The CDR3 has 14 residues. Per the germline V gene, CDR1 is KGHDR and CDR2 is SFDVKD. The V gene end was trimmed by 9 bases and the J gene end by 0 bases; junction bases not matched to a gene: 1. The CDR3 sequence is CATGTGGSTDTQYF. The CDR3 DNA follows: TGTGCCACCGGGACAGGGGGAAGCACAGATACGCAGTATTTT.

The chain has TRBV27 and TRBJ2-7; D uncertain. The CDR3 totals 13 residues. V was clipped by 1 base and J by 7 bases, with 11 bases between them. CDR1 is MNHEY and CDR2 is SMNVEV in the germline V gene (reference sequence). The CDR3 DNA reads as TGTGCCAGCAGTTTATTGGGCCGGCCTGAGCAGTACGTC. Protein product: CASSLLGRPEQYV.

V usage is TRBV3-1 and J usage is TRBJ2-1; D perhaps matches TRBD2 (6 bases). Trimming took off 10 bases at V and 5 bases at J, with 15 bases between the two ends. In germline, CDR1 is LGHDT, CDR2 YNNKEL (reference sequence). The CDR3 is 13 amino acids. The CDR3 region has the DNA TGTGCCACCAGGGACTTTCCAAACAATGAGCAGTTCTTC. Residues: CATRDFPNNEQFF.

The V and J genes are TRBV30 and TRBJ1-3; D may be TRBD1 (5 bases). The CDR3 is 16 amino acids. V was trimmed by 4 bases and J by 2 bases, leaving 18 bases between them. Germline-derived CDR1 and CDR2 are GTSNPN and SVGIG (reference sequence). The CDR3 DNA follows: TGTGCCTGGAACCCGAAACCAGGGACTACTGGAAACACCATATATTTT. It yields the protein CAWNPKPGTTGNTIYF.

In its sample, this clonotype was seen a few times. The rearrangement links TRBV5-6 to TRBJ2-1, with 8 nucleotides matching TRBD2. The CDR3 contains 16 residues. V lost 0 bases and J lost 6; bases outside the gene matches: 8. CDR1 and CDR2 from the germline V gene are SGHDT and YYEEEE. CDR3 in amino acids: CASSLVGRLAGNEQFF. In DNA, the CDR3 is TGTGCCAGCAGCTTGGTGGGGCGCCTAGCGGGCAATGAGCAGTTCTTC.

Only a few counts were recorded for this clonotype. This chain uses TRBV20-1 with TRBJ1-4; D is undetermined. Germline CDR1 DFQATT, CDR2 SNEGSKA (reference sequence). Between the trimmed V and J ends, which lost 3 bases and 3 bases, there was a span of 8 bases. The CDR3 totals 13 residues. The CDR3 nucleotides read TGCAGTGCTAGGAGGTTGGCTAATGAAAAACTGTTTTTT. As protein: CSARRLANEKLFF.

The chain links TRBV2 to TRBJ2-1, with D perhaps given as TRBD1 or TRBD2 (5 bases each). The CDR3 loop spans 14 amino acids. Trimming pared 5 bases from V and 4 bases from J, leaving 12 bases between. Per the germline V gene, CDR1 is SNHLY and CDR2 is FYNNEI. The CDR3 region has the DNA TGTGCCAGCAGTTGGGACGGGACGTACAATGAGCAGTTCTTC. Translating it yields CASSWDGTYNEQFF.

Concerning this clonotype itself: No conserved phenylalanine or tryptophan ends this CDR3, so it is likely a read error. This chain joins TRBV28 and TRBJ2-1, with D unresolved. V was pared by 7 bases and J by 0 bases, with 10 bases between. Germline V lookup: CDR1 MDHEN, CDR2 SYDVKM. This CDR3 comprises 14 residues. The CDR3 DNA sequence: TGTGCCAGCACCCTAGGAGTCTCCTACAATGAGCAGTTCCTC. It encodes CASTLGVSYNEQFL.

This clonotype has a handful of counts. This chain joins TRBV5-1 and TRBJ2-3; no definite D call. This CDR3 is built from 12 residues. V lost 4 bases and J 4 bases, leaving 7 bases between the germline ends. The germline V gene has CDR1 SGHRS and CDR2 YFSETQ. This chain's CDR3 is CASSHGADTQYF. The CDR3 nucleotides are TGCGCCAGCAGCCATGGAGCAGATACGCAGTATTTT.

The gene calls are TRBV7-3 and TRBJ2-7; a possible D gene is TRBD1 (5 bases). Trimming removed 1 base from V and 1 base from J, with 32 bases in between. Germline V gene sequence: CDR1 SGHTA, CDR2 FQGTGA. This CDR3 spans 22 amino acids. The CDR3 region is CASSLNWGVSDPAMLRSYEQYV. The CDR3 bases are TGTGCCAGCAGCTTAAATTGGGGCGTCTCGGATCCTGCCATGCTCCGATCCTACGAGCAGTACGTC.